This passage covers 15 T cell receptor beta chains from one sample sequenced in a study of Graves' ophthalmopathy and Graves' hyperthyroidism. As the template, RNA transcripts were used to amplify TCR beta CDR3 regions. HTBI-primed first-round RT-PCR preceded second-round multiplex PCR. In TCRdb, the multiplex PCR reads were re-called with MiXCR into one record per CDR3 protein. The table shows hundreds of thousands of distinct CDR3 sequences, with over 40% occurring only once. What was sequenced was peripheral blood. All receptors come from an adult man with Graves' ophthalmopathy.

This clonotype was recorded at least ten times. The V and J genes are TRBV29-1 and TRBJ1-1; perhaps TRBD1 as D (6 bases). The length of the CDR3 is 13 residues. Looked up from germline, CDR1 is SQVTM and CDR2 is ANQGSEA. Trimming shortened V by 0 bases and J by 4 bases, and 9 bases separated the two germline ends. The CDR3 sequence: CSVEDLQGTEAFF. DNA of the CDR3: TGCAGCGTTGAAGATCTACAGGGCACTGAAGCTTTCTTT.

The chain employs TRBV2 and TRBJ1-2; 8 nucleotides align to TRBD1. V shed 6 bases, J shed 2 bases, and the junction held 23 bases outside the gene matches. This CDR3 has 20 residues. Germline loops: CDR1 SNHLY, CDR2 FYNNEI. This CDR3 reads CASSLLNPTGDSYSNYGYTF. Written as DNA, the CDR3 is TGTGCCAGCAGCCTCCTTAATCCGACAGGGGACAGCTATTCAAACTATGGCTACACCTTC.

The chain joins TRBV2 to TRBJ1-1; D possibly corresponds to TRBD1 (6 bases). V lost 4 bases and J 1 base, leaving 16 bases between the germline ends. Germline V gene data show CDR1 as SNHLY and CDR2 as FYNNEI. This CDR3 has 16 amino acids. CDR3 residues: CASSVPEQGRNTEAFF. Written as DNA, the CDR3 is TGTGCCAGCAGTGTACCGGAGCAGGGGAGGAACACTGAAGCTTTCTTT. Combining the CDR3 with reference TRBV2 and TRBJ1-1 gives the whole variable domain EPEVTQTPSHQVTQMGQEVILRCVPISNHLYFYWYRQILGQKVEFLVSFYNNEISEKSEIFDDQFSVERPDGSNFTLKIRSTKLEDSAMYFCASSVPEQGRNTEAFFGQGTRLTVV.

This clonotype was counted ten times or more. The chain has TRBV25-1 and TRBJ1-1; TRBD1 is a possible D gene (5 bases). With 5 bases removed from V and 4 bases from J, the gap between germline ends came to 11 bases. The germline CDR1 and CDR2 sequences are MGHDK and SYGVNS. The CDR3 totals 13 residues. CDR3 loop: CASSMGGFTEAFF. In nucleotides, the CDR3 is TGTGCCAGCAGTATGGGGGGTTTCACTGAAGCTTTCTTT.

This clonotype was detected only a few times. V is TRBV5-1 and J is TRBJ1-5, with 12 bases matching TRBD1. After removal of 0 bases from V and 9 bases from J, the junction contained 4 bases not matched to a gene. Per germline, CDR1 SGHRS and CDR2 YFSETQ. The length of the CDR3 is 15 residues. The CDR3 spells CASSLGGQGAGPQHF. CDR3 DNA: TGCGCCAGCAGCTTGGGGGGACAGGGGGCTGGGCCCCAGCATTTT. The full variable domain, in which reference TRBV5-1 and TRBJ1-5 provide the parts outside the CDR3, is KAGVTQTPRYLIKTRGQQVTLSCSPISGHRSVSWYQQTPGQGLQFLFEYFSETQRNKGNFPGRFSGRQFSNSRSEMNVSTLELGDSALYLCASSLGGQGAGPQHFGDGTRLSIL.

The chain has TRBV13 and TRBJ2-2; TRBD2 matches 9 bases. Germline V gene sequence: CDR1 PRHDT, CDR2 FYEKMQ (reference sequence). The trim removed 1 base at V and 0 bases at J, leaving 6 bases unmatched. The CDR3 loop spans 18 amino acids. The CDR3 DNA is TGTGCCAGCAGCTTAGCAACAGCGGGAGGTCCGAACACCGGGGAGCTGTTTTTT. Its protein product is CASSLATAGGPNTGELFF.

This clonotype was seen only a few times. The chain is built from TRBV7-2 and TRBJ2-2; the D is unclear. The germline CDR1 and CDR2 sequences are SGHTA and FQGNSA. Trimming took 4 bases from V and 1 from J, leaving 10 bases between them. The CDR3 extends over 15 amino acids. CDR3 nucleotide sequence: TGTGCCAGCAGCTCAAGGGATTTGAACACCGGGGAGCTGTTTTTT. Protein sequence: CASSSRDLNTGELFF.

Comments on this clonotype: At one of its ends the junction is not consistent with the germline gene, which may arise from a read error. V gene TRBV29-1 combines with J gene TRBJ2-6, with D perhaps TRBD1 (6 bases). Germline V CDR1 and CDR2: SQVTM, ANQGSEA. This CDR3 comprises 12 residues. The CDR3 DNA follows: TGCAGCGCAGGCTGGGGGCCAGACACTGAAGCTTTC. Translation gives CSAGWGPDTEAF. Supplemented by reference TRBV29-1 and TRBJ2-6, the full variable domain reads SAVISQKPSRDICQRGTSLTIQCQVDSQVTMMFWYRQQPGQSLTLIATANQGSEATYESGFVIDKFPISRPNLTFSTLTVSNMSPEDSSIYLCSAGWGPDTEAFGAGSRLTVL.

This clonotype showed up just a few times. DNA of the CDR3: TGTGCCAGCAGCCGAGACGCGGGGGGCTACGAGCAGTACTTC. Translated: CASSRDAGGYEQYF. The chain carries TRBV2 and TRBJ2-7, with 8 bases identical to TRBD2. The CDR3 contains 14 residues. CDR1 and CDR2 from the germline V gene are SNHLY and FYNNEI. The ends lost 6 bases at V and 3 bases at J; junction bases unmatched: 7.

Note on this clonotype: Sequence at one end of the junction differs from germline and may be a read error. This chain links TRBV10-3 with TRBJ1-1, with TRBD1 matching 10 bases. CDR1 ENHRY and CDR2 SYGVKD come from the germline V gene. There are 18 residues in the CDR3. CDR3 protein: CASSYGDDRGRMNTEAFF. The CDR3 DNA reads TGTGCCAGCAGTTACGGGGACGACAGGGGGCGGATGAACACTGAAGCTTTCTTT.

A remark on this clonotype: A read error may produce the germline difference seen at one junction end. The CDR3 region has the DNA TGCAGTGCTAGGTATTCCAGCGGGGACAACGTCCTGACTTTC. Protein sequence: CSARYSSGDNVLTF. The V gene is TRBV20-1, the J gene TRBJ2-6; TRBD2 agrees at 7 bases. Germline values: CDR1 DFQATT, CDR2 SNEGSKA (reference sequence). The CDR3 sequence is 14 residues long.

V usage is TRBV12-3 or TRBV12-4 and J usage is TRBJ2-7, with D possibly matching TRBD1 (6 bases). The CDR3 is 14 residues long. Deletions cut 2 bases from V and 6 bases from J, with 14 bases between. The CDR3 nucleotides are TGTGCCAGCAGTTTACGGTGGGGGCGGACCGAGCAGTACTTC. Translation: CASSLRWGRTEQYF.

Details on this clonotype: The junction and the germline gene differ at one end; a read error may be behind it. This chain links TRBV5-1 with TRBJ2-7; D not resolved. In germline, CDR1 is SGHRS, CDR2 YFSETQ. CDR3 length: 14 amino acids. The CDR3 region is CANSLGYPLNEQYF. The CDR3 DNA reads TGCGCCAACAGCTTGGGCTACCCCCTCAACGAGCAGTACTTC.

This clonotype was recorded only once. This chain joins TRBV24-1 and TRBJ1-5, with D tentatively TRBD1 (5 bases). The DNA end is more similar to TRBJ2-3, so the J call may be wrong. The germline V gene has CDR1 KGHDR and CDR2 SFDVKD. This CDR3 has 15 amino acids. The CDR3: CATSDAQAGFGSQYF. The CDR3 bases are TGTGCCACCAGTGACGCTCAAGCAGGGTTTGGGTCCCAGTATTTT.

In its sample, this clonotype was seen a few times. It may be a read error: a sequence one base away is much more abundant. CDR3 DNA: TGTGCCAGCAGTCTTACCCCGATGAATTCACCCCTCCACTTT. Its translation: CASSLTPMNSPLHF. This chain joins TRBV6-6 and TRBJ1-6, with D unclear. Germline assignment: CDR1 MNHNY and CDR2 SVGAGI (reference sequence). The V end was cut by 5 bases, the J end by 7 bases, with 12 bases between. The CDR3 contains 14 residues.